Below, 2 T cell receptor beta chains from the same sample are listed, as sequenced in a study of blood T cell repertoires in COVID-19. TCRdb's table, derived via immunoSEQ multiplex PCR, lists solely in-frame clones and lacks some. The top ten hold over 3.5% of the sample, which has about 240,000 clones, around four fifths seen once. The sequenced sample was peripheral blood. The receptor source for this set is a woman aged 70-85 years with acute or convalescent COVID-19.

The rearrangement uses TRBV6-6 and TRBJ1-1; D is ambiguous. CDR1 and CDR2 (germline): MNHNY, SVGAGI (reference sequence). The CDR3 sequence is 12 residues long. Trimming removed 8 bases at V and 12 bases at J, with 19 bases between. CDR3 protein: CASDFSNRKTFF. The CDR3 DNA is TGTGCCAGCGATTTCTCTAACCGAAAGACTTTCTTT.

CDR3 nucleotides: TGTGCCAGCACCCGGGACACCATGAACACTGAAGCTTTCTTT. This gives the protein CASTRDTMNTEAFF. The chain uses TRBV2 and TRBJ1-1; maybe TRBD1 (6 bases). V was clipped by 7 bases and J by 0 bases, with 12 bases between them. Germline CDR1 SNHLY, CDR2 FYNNEI. CDR3 length equals 14 residues.